This is a list of T cell receptor beta chains from one sample in a study of beta chain features in type 1 diabetes. Assay used: immunoSEQ multiplex PCR; TCRdb lists only in-frame clones, some missing. The table has hundreds of thousands of clones, 13% seen once. The sequencing input was naive CD4+ T cells from blood. These TCRs come from a man aged 18 to 30 with type 1 diabetes. The CDR3 runs from the conserved cysteine through the conserved F or W. The D gene is left open where the match is weak. Only part of the rows carry a size: once, few, many, or a class if the clone is expanded.

V gene: TRBV27; J gene: TRBJ2-1; D gene: .; clone size: .; CDR3 DNA: TGTGCCAGCAGTTTGTCTTTGGGCGTTCAGTTCTTC; CDR3 protein: CASSLSLGVQFF
V gene: TRBV19; J gene: TRBJ1-1; D gene: .; clone size: .; CDR3 DNA: TGTGCCACCGGACGGATGAACACTGAAGCTTTCTTT; CDR3 protein: CATGRMNTEAFF
V gene: TRBV7-9; J gene: TRBJ2-1; D gene: .; clone size: .; CDR3 DNA: TGTGCCAGCAGTCCCTCACAGGTGACCTACAATGAGCAGTTCTTC; CDR3 protein: CASSPSQVTYNEQFF
V gene: TRBV5-4; J gene: TRBJ2-1; D gene: TRBD2; clone size: .; CDR3 DNA: TGTGCCAGCAGCTTGGGTCGGGGAGGGGTTTACAATGAGCAGTTCTTC; CDR3 protein: CASSLGRGGVYNEQFF
V gene: TRBV10-3; J gene: TRBJ2-5; D gene: TRBD1; clone size: few; CDR3 DNA: TGTGCCATCAGTGACCTGACGGGACAGGGTGAGACCCAGTACTTC; CDR3 protein: CAISDLTGQGETQYF
V gene: TRBV7-8; J gene: TRBJ2-2; D gene: .; clone size: few; CDR3 DNA: TGTGCCAGCAGCTCTTCCTGGGATGACCCCGGGGAGCTGTTTTTT; CDR3 protein: CASSSSWDDPGELFF
V gene: TRBV28; J gene: TRBJ1-2; D gene: .; clone size: few; CDR3 DNA: TGTGCCAGCAGTCTACAGCTAAACTATGGCTACACCTTC; CDR3 protein: CASSLQLNYGYTF
V gene: TRBV4-2; J gene: TRBJ2-1; D gene: .; clone size: few; CDR3 DNA: TGTGCCAGCAGCCAACGCGTGCAAGGGGGGCCATCTGATGAGCAGTTCTTC; CDR3 protein: CASSQRVQGGPSDEQFF
V gene: TRBV19; J gene: TRBJ2-3; D gene: TRBD1; clone size: .; CDR3 DNA: TGTGCCAGTAGTCCGTGGACAGGGCATTCAGATACGCAGTATTTT; CDR3 protein: CASSPWTGHSDTQYF
V gene: TRBV19; J gene: TRBJ1-2; D gene: .; clone size: .; CDR3 DNA: TGTGCCAGTAGCGAAGACCGATCAGCAAACTATGGCTACACCTTC; CDR3 protein: CASSEDRSANYGYTF
V gene: TRBV2; J gene: TRBJ1-5; D gene: .; clone size: .; CDR3 DNA: TGTGCCAGCAGTTACGTGCAGGGAGAACAGCCCCAGCATTTT; CDR3 protein: CASSYVQGEQPQHF
V gene: TRBV7-2; J gene: TRBJ2-6; D gene: TRBD1; clone size: few; CDR3 DNA: TGTGCCAGCAGCGGACAGGGTCCCGGGGCCAACGTCCTGACTTTC; CDR3 protein: CASSGQGPGANVLTF
V gene: TRBV2; J gene: TRBJ1-5; D gene: .; clone size: .; CDR3 DNA: TGTGCCAGCAGTGGGATTGGCGGGGGGAGCAATCAGCCCCAGCATTTT; CDR3 protein: CASSGIGGGSNQPQHF
V gene: TRBV10-3; J gene: TRBJ2-1; D gene: TRBD1; clone size: .; CDR3 DNA: TGTGCCATCAGCAGGGACAGGGACTACAATGAGCAGTTCTTC; CDR3 protein: CAISRDRDYNEQFF
V gene: TRBV9; J gene: TRBJ2-1; D gene: .; clone size: few; CDR3 DNA: TGTGCCAGCAGCGTGGGGCTTTCCTACAATGAGCAGTTCTTC; CDR3 protein: CASSVGLSYNEQFF
V gene: TRBV27; J gene: TRBJ2-1; D gene: TRBD2; clone size: .; CDR3 DNA: TGTGCCAGCAGTTTATTTTCTAGCGGGGGGAATGAGCAGTTCTTC; CDR3 protein: CASSLFSSGGNEQFF
V gene: TRBV6-5; J gene: TRBJ1-5; D gene: .; clone size: .; CDR3 DNA: TGTGCCAGCAGGATCGGACAGAGCGGGGGGCCCCAGCATTTT; CDR3 protein: CASRIGQSGGPQHF
V gene: TRBV25-1; J gene: TRBJ1-6; D gene: .; clone size: few; CDR3 DNA: TGTGCCAGCAGTGAATATAGGGGACAAAATTCACCCCTCCACTTT; CDR3 protein: CASSEYRGQNSPLHF
V gene: TRBV29-1; J gene: TRBJ2-3; D gene: .; clone size: .; CDR3 DNA: TGCAGCGTTGAAGATTTGGGGAGAATCAGCACAGATACGCAGTATTTT; CDR3 protein: CSVEDLGRISTDTQYF
V gene: TRBV6-5; J gene: TRBJ1-2; D gene: .; clone size: .; CDR3 DNA: TGTGCCAGCACCGACAGGAGATCTAACTATGGCTACACCTTC; CDR3 protein: CASTDRRSNYGYTF
V gene: TRBV7-3; J gene: TRBJ1-1; D gene: TRBD1; clone size: .; CDR3 DNA: TGTGCCAGCAGCTCGACAGGGTCGAACACTGAAGCTTTCTTT; CDR3 protein: CASSSTGSNTEAFF
V gene: TRBV5-1; J gene: TRBJ2-3; D gene: .; clone size: .; CDR3 DNA: TGCGCCAGCAGGAGTCAGGCTAGCACAGATACGCAGTATTTT; CDR3 protein: CASRSQASTDTQYF
V gene: TRBV5-1; J gene: TRBJ2-3; D gene: .; clone size: few; CDR3 DNA: TGCGCCAGCAGCTTGGCAGGAATCACAGATACGCAGTATTTT; CDR3 protein: CASSLAGITDTQYF
V gene: TRBV19; J gene: TRBJ1-1; D gene: .; clone size: .; CDR3 DNA: TGTGCCAGTAGTGCCATCACCGGGGGTACTGAAGCTTTCTTT; CDR3 protein: CASSAITGGTEAFF
V gene: TRBV19; J gene: TRBJ2-7; D gene: .; clone size: few; CDR3 DNA: TGTGCCAGTAGTATTGGAGGTTACGAGCAGTACTTC; CDR3 protein: CASSIGGYEQYF
V gene: TRBV5-6; J gene: TRBJ1-5; D gene: .; clone size: few; CDR3 DNA: TGTGCCAGCAGCTTGGGTCCCGGTGATCAGCCCCAGCATTTT; CDR3 protein: CASSLGPGDQPQHF
V gene: TRBV16; J gene: TRBJ1-2; D gene: TRBD1; clone size: few; CDR3 DNA: TGTGCCAGCAGCGAACTGACAGGGAACTATGGCTACACCTTC; CDR3 protein: CASSELTGNYGYTF
V gene: TRBV7-3; J gene: TRBJ1-1; D gene: TRBD1; clone size: .; CDR3 DNA: TGTGCCAGCAGCTCGGGACAGGCCGACACTGAAGCTTTCTTT; CDR3 protein: CASSSGQADTEAFF
V gene: TRBV30; J gene: TRBJ1-2; D gene: .; clone size: few; CDR3 DNA: TGTGCCTGGAGTAAGGGGTTCGAAGGCTATGGCTACACCTTC; CDR3 protein: CAWSKGFEGYGYTF
V gene: TRBV7-8; J gene: TRBJ2-3; D gene: .; clone size: .; CDR3 DNA: TGTGCCAGCAGCTCGGCGGGCAAATCTAGCACAGATACGCAGTATTTT; CDR3 protein: CASSSAGKSSTDTQYF
V gene: TRBV28; J gene: TRBJ1-2; D gene: .; clone size: .; CDR3 DNA: TGTGCCAGCAGTTTATCAGGCAGCCTGCCAGGCTACACCTTC; CDR3 protein: CASSLSGSLPGYTF
V gene: TRBV29-1; J gene: TRBJ2-3; D gene: .; clone size: .; CDR3 DNA: TGCAGCGTTGATTGGCAGAGTAGCACAGATACGCAGTATTTT; CDR3 protein: CSVDWQSSTDTQYF
V gene: TRBV30; J gene: TRBJ1-2; D gene: .; clone size: few; CDR3 DNA: TGTGCCTGGAGTGCCGGAAACTATGGCTACACCTTC; CDR3 protein: CAWSAGNYGYTF